This TCR beta chain appears in the sequencing data of a study of shared clonotypes between healthy human individuals. Naive CD8 cells lacked CD45RO, underwent positive selection for CCR7 and left out terminally differentiated effector memory CD45RA+ cells. TCRdb's copy holds only in-frame clones and misses some; the assay was immunoSEQ multiplex PCR. The sample records approximately 2,000,000 clones, approximately 92% being singletons. The CDR3 runs to 18 residues. Germline CDR1 reads SGDLS; CDR2 reads YYNGEE. After removal of 3 bases from V and 3 bases from J, the junction contained 14 bases not matched to a gene.

The gene calls are TRBV9 and TRBJ2-1, with 8 positions matching TRBD2. This TCR was sampled from a man aged 18 to 35 in good health. Some clones in this sample may be carry-over from other donors' samples. Input material: naive CD8+ T cells from PBMCs. This CDR3 reads CASSEPVYPGGDYNEQFF. CDR3 sequence (DNA): TGTGCCAGCAGCGAGCCCGTTTATCCGGGAGGGGACTACAATGAGCAGTTCTTC.